This T cell receptor (beta chain) was recorded in a study of cytomegalovirus exposure and HLA in healthy donors (dated by TCRdb to 2016 to 2017). At the level of the whole study: An earlier analysis of several hundred of the donors reported about 280 Gb of sequence data and around 110 million unique TCR beta sequences obtained from some 200 million T cells. The genetic ancestry cluster associated with self-reported Caucasian donors included about 81% of the 398 genotyped donors. Along with the approximately 700-subject first cohort, a separate validation cohort of around 120 different subjects was used. Every repertoire in the discovery cohort had been generated on one and the same sequencing platform. The later analysis used no new phenotypic data to find candidate immune exposures, relying instead on TCR beta sequences and their occurrence across donors. A later analysis re-analyzed previously published TCR beta repertoires from approximately 670 donors and added high-resolution HLA genotyping to study TCR occurrence patterns. Because of strong linkage in the cohort, roughly five DR-DQ haplotypes were treated as single units for association and clustering. Around 320 gigabases of sequencing data and approximately 93 million unique TCR sequences were included in an early release covering around 600 HLA-typed donors. Typing coverage differed by locus: A, B, C, DRB1 and DQB1 were typed in roughly 629-630 donors, DQA1 in about 550, DPA1 in 600 to 610, and DPB1 in just under 490. The study profiled the T cell repertoires of 550 to 700 subjects by immunosequencing and related them to cytomegalovirus serostatus. To predict cytomegalovirus infection status, the study combined high-throughput TCR immunosequencing, statistical association of individual TCRs with disease status, and machine learning. Donor age, sex, ethnicity and CMV serostatus were compiled alongside the repertoire data. A later genetic analysis used genome-wide SNP genotypes for about 65% of the roughly 700 donors, treating that subset as a discovery cohort. Both class I and class II loci were covered by HLA typing, at four-digit resolution. The aim of the study was to test whether cataloging public T cell receptors could identify signatures of past pathogen exposure. In an earlier analysis of roughly 580 of the donors, high-throughput TCR beta sequencing was used to judge whether each TCR beta V gene segment behaved as functional or pseudogenic. Among approximately 370 genotyped donors of the cohort, an average of around 220,000 unique TCR beta nucleotide sequences was sequenced per donor, of which about 20% were non-productive. Points the paper makes about the study in general: The earlier analysis of 587 of the donors excluded some 15 rarely observed V segments, including chromosome 9 orphons, because counts were too low. It was suggested by the authors that the approach could potentially be generalized to other disease states and immunological phenotypes. For the cohort, immune exposure information was limited to CMV serostatus. A few of the identified cytomegalovirus-associated TCR beta chains were confirmed in vitro to be specific for cytomegalovirus antigens. A later analysis found that HLA-associated TCR beta chains were more clonally expanded and had lower generation probabilities than equally common non-associated chains. Because some donors lacked HLA typing at each locus, the association tests relied only on the typed subset. At a false discovery rate of 0.05, a later analysis linked 15,000 to 20,000 TCR beta sequences to specific HLA alleles. While some public TCRs were present in many individuals, most TCR sequences turned up only very rarely across donors. Strong co-occurrence of HLA alleles, especially DR and DQ, made assigning TCR associations to individual alleles difficult. An association between a missense DCLRE1C variant and V-gene and J-gene trimming of TCR beta chains was found in a later genetic analysis and replicated in an independent cohort. According to a later genetic analysis, donors in an Asian-associated ancestry cluster had fewer N-insertions in productive TCRs than the approximately 700-donor mean. A cluster of highly shared sequence variants was judged likely to represent a technical artifact of the sequencing pipeline. In a later analysis, TCR association rates were found to vary across HLA loci, with the most associated TCRs seen for DRB1 alleles and the fewest for HLA-C alleles. Several of the top co-occurrence clusters appeared to be linked to parvovirus B19, influenza, CMV and Epstein-Barr virus, according to a later analysis. Some IMGT-functional V segments, including TRBV6-2 and TRBV6-3, could not be told apart with the 87-base-pair reads, so those segments were excluded. A further reported finding was that TCR beta sequences accurately predicted the HLA-A and HLA-B alleles for most subjects in the first cohort. Broadly in line with IMGT annotations, most TCR beta V segments showed up in productive rearrangements about 87% or about 30% of the time in an earlier analysis of roughly 590 of the donors. Cytomegalovirus status was reported to be diagnosed by the classifier with high specificity and sensitivity in both the original and validation cohorts. Linkage disequilibrium might explain the correlated functional status among segregating V segments, but an unknown experimental factor could not be excluded. The presence/absence analyses assumed that sequencing depth was roughly uniform across donors, and that assumption may not be true. According to a later analysis, most CMV-associated TCR beta chains appeared to be HLA-restricted, and the HLA associations seemed to be driven largely by CMV exposure. Only TCR beta chains were sequenced in this cohort, and the absence of alpha or paired-chain data limited detectable features. A total of roughly 160 TCR beta chains were listed by the study as associated with cytomegalovirus.

Receptor amplification or capture employed the immunoSEQ multiplex PCR assay. A mixture of 60 forward primers for TCR Vbeta segments and 13 reverse primers for TCR Jbeta segments was used in the multiplex PCR. The CDR3 region of rearranged TCR beta genes was amplified from genomic DNA with a multiplex PCR assay. Amplified TCR beta libraries were sequenced as 87-base-pair reads on the Illumina HiSeq System. From the authors' description of their analysis: A later analysis counted approximately 76 million unique TCR beta chains across the 690 or so repertoires, and around 12 million of these chains were shared by at least two donors. Raw reads were error-corrected and collapsed into unique sequences with a nearest-neighbor algorithm that merged closely related sequences to remove PCR and sequencing errors. CDR3 sequences were aligned to IMGT reference sequences to assign V, D and J gene segments. Each retained sequence needed at least a six-nucleotide match to both a V gene segment and a J gene segment. A rearrangement was called productive if the CDR3 had no stop codons and remained in frame with V and J, and every other rearrangement was called non-productive. CDR3 was defined according to IMGT convention as the region running from the second conserved V-encoded cysteine to the conserved J-encoded phenylalanine. The earlier analysis of some 540 of the donors excluded any sequence lacking an unambiguous match to a single V gene segment. In an earlier analysis of about 590 of the donors, a V segment was called functional when productive rearrangements were above 56.7%, and segregating when the standard deviation between donors exceeded 5%. A statistical classification framework was developed to diagnose cytomegalovirus status using the catalog of TCR beta chain sequences. A later analysis assigned V and J genes by comparing TCR nucleotide sequences with IMGT/GENE-DB human TR gene sequences. A later analysis assigned CDR3 sequences and most-parsimonious VDJ recombination scenarios with the TCRdist pipeline. In a later analysis, every TCR beta chain was defined by the combination of its CDR3 amino acid sequence and its V-gene family, and reads without a unique V-gene family were dropped. As a way to deal with suspected cross-contamination and a sequencing artifact, a later analysis dropped 450 to 600 nucleotide sequences that were highly shared and had low generation probability. In a later analysis, a clonal expansion index was calculated for each public chain from normalized within-repertoire ranks of inferred template counts. In a later analysis, generation probabilities were computed using a VDJ recombination model fitted to out-of-frame rearrangements, and the results were checked against IGoR. In a later analysis, hypergeometric tests were used to score TCR-TCR, TCR-HLA and TCR-CMV co-occurrence, with a repertoire-size bias correction applied to TCR pairs. In a later analysis, false discovery rates were estimated by permuting HLA or CMV assignments 20 times. A later analysis grouped co-occurring TCRs with DBSCAN, adding TCRdist sequence similarity when clustering within HLA-allele-positive subsets. Repertoires with fewer than 30,000 or more than 120,000 public chains, plus five repertoires with anomalous nucleotide sharing, were excluded from co-occurrence clustering. TCRdb carries this immuneACCESS record with in-frame sequences only. Its versions omit some clonotypes, under half of them owing to an unresolved V gene in the studies checked, with the rest unexplained. That table furnishes V, J and clone size, whereas the DNA furnished D and trimming. This sample is represented by fewer than 130,000 clones; around 80% of them were singletons. The ten largest account for more than 4.5% of the sample.

Clipping removes 8 bases from V and 4 bases from J, with 12 as the unmatched junction base count. The germline V gene yields MNHNS for CDR1 and SASEGT for CDR2. From the cysteine through the phenylalanine, the CDR3 covers 15 amino acids. Of all the DNA, just the CDR3 is kept, 45 bases in frame from base 1. The cohort comprised 666 healthy bone marrow donors. At the time of sampling, every cohort member was nominally healthy, though immune exposures that went unrecorded were likely present. The donor was CMV seropositive and was included in the group of approximately 310 seropositive cohort members. Each donor provided a peripheral blood sample, and peripheral blood mononuclear cells were used for TCR beta sequencing. The Qiagen DNeasy Blood Extraction Kit was used to extract genomic DNA from the blood cell samples. This clone was found a few times. Its target antigen remains unknown. No much larger clone is present one base from it, and per-base qualities are unavailable.

The chain links TRBV6-1 with TRBJ1-2; the central 8 bases match TRBD1. The sequencing input was PBMCs. This receptor was obtained from a female donor in good health and CMV-seropositive. The nucleotide sequence is given as TGTGCCAGCCTCGGAACAGGGGGTAGTGGCTATGGCTACACCTTC. Its coded protein is CASLGTGGSGYGYTF.